This TCR beta chain was recorded in a study of blood T cell repertoires in COVID-19. Background on the study: Collection of acute and convalescent COVID-19 samples took place in the United States, Italy and Spain. T cells, B-cell-depleted T cells, or PBMCs provided the cDNA or gDNA that served as material.

Sequencing was performed with immunoSEQ multiplex PCR; in TCRdb, only in-frame clones are kept and a portion is missing. The data show 100,000 or so clones, 80% seen once. A word on this clone: A read error may produce the germline difference seen at one junction end. The same CDR3 is also encoded by other DNA sequences in this sample.

The specimen was peripheral blood. The clonotype was recovered from a woman in her seventies with acute or convalescent COVID-19.

CDR3 sequence: CASSTGQGAMGNSPLHF. The CDR3 DNA reads TGTGCCAGTAGTACCGGACAGGGGGCGATGGGTAATTCACCCCTCCATTTT. This chain uses TRBV19 with TRBJ1-6, with 11 positions matching TRBD1. The CDR3 is 17 amino acids. The germline V gene encodes CDR1 LNHDA and CDR2 SQIVND (reference sequence). The entire variable domain, with the rest obtained from reference TRBV19 and TRBJ1-6, is as follows: DGGITQSPKYLFRKEGQNVTLSCEQNLNHDAMYWYRQDPGQGLRLIYYSQIVNDFQKGDIAEGYSVSREKKESFPLTVTSAQKNPTAFYLCASSTGQGAMGNSPLHFGNGTRLTVT.